One sample yielded the 21 T cell receptor beta chains listed below, sequenced in a study of blood T cell repertoires in COVID-19. The protocol was immunoSEQ multiplex PCR, while the TCRdb copy is restricted to in-frame clones and leaves out a portion. This table has around 170,000 clones, around 84% appearing once. Sample: peripheral blood. These receptors all stem from a man aged 25 to 40 with active or convalescent COVID-19.

The chain combines TRBV28 with TRBJ1-2; D gene unclear. CDR3 size: 16 residues. V was trimmed by 1 base and J by 6 bases, leaving 18 bases between them. The germline CDR1 and CDR2 sequences are MDHEN and SYDVKM. The CDR3, as DNA: TGTGCCAGCAGTTTATTACTCGAGCGGACGATGAATGGCTACACCTTC. Residues: CASSLLLERTMNGYTF.

The chain couples TRBV6-5 to TRBJ1-2; tentative D call: TRBD1 (6 bases). The CDR3 runs 15 residues. V was shortened by 0 bases and J by 4 bases, with 12 bases between the two germline ends. Germline-derived CDR1 and CDR2 are MNHEY and SVGAGI. The CDR3 nucleotides read TGTGCCAGCAGTTACTCGTTTTTAGGGGGCTATGGCTACACCTTC. Translation: CASSYSFLGGYGYTF.

V usage is TRBV7-2 and J usage is TRBJ2-3, with 12 bases that match TRBD2. Per the germline V gene, CDR1 is SGHTA and CDR2 is FQGNSA. The CDR3 is 19 residues long. The V gene end was trimmed by 5 bases and the J gene end by 6 bases; junction bases not matched to a gene: 18. The CDR3 sequence is CASSGERWGASGREDTQYF. The CDR3 DNA is TGTGCCAGCAGCGGGGAACGATGGGGGGCTAGCGGGAGGGAGGATACGCAGTATTTT.

This clone was seen a handful of times. This chain uses TRBV2 with TRBJ2-1, with 7 bases matching TRBD2. Germline-derived CDR1 and CDR2 are SNHLY and FYNNEI. This CDR3 spans 15 amino acids. The V gene end was trimmed by 2 bases and the J gene end by 7 bases; junction bases not matched to a gene: 8. CDR3 in DNA: TGTGCCAGCAGTGAACTAGCGGCATCGGGAAATGAGCAGTTCTTC. Translation: CASSELAASGNEQFF.

V gene TRBV18 combines with J gene TRBJ1-1; possible D gene TRBD1, 6 bases. Looked up from germline, CDR1 is KGHSH and CDR2 is LQKENI. V was cut by 3 bases and J by 2 bases, with 13 bases left in between. The CDR3 length is 15 residues. This CDR3 is CASSPYRVGNTEAFF. CDR3 in DNA: TGTGCCAGCTCACCTTACAGGGTCGGTAACACTGAAGCTTTCTTT. Together with reference TRBV18 and TRBJ1-1, the CDR3 gives the full variable domain: NAGVMQNPRHLVRRRGQEARLRCSPMKGHSHVYWYRQLPEEGLKFMVYLQKENIIDESGMPKERFSAEFPKEGPSILRIQQVVRGDSAAYFCASSPYRVGNTEAFFGQGTRLTVV.

The table lists this clone with a count of one. The V call is TRBV29-1, the J call TRBJ1-2, with TRBD1 matching over 10 bases. V gave up 4 bases and J gave up 5 bases; unmatched junction bases: 4. Looked up from germline, CDR1 is SQVTM and CDR2 is ANQGSEA. The length of the CDR3 is 13 residues. The CDR3 reads CSVGQGALYGYTF. The DNA of the CDR3 is TGCAGCGTTGGACAGGGGGCTTTATATGGCTACACCTTC. The full variable domain, completed using reference TRBV29-1 and TRBJ1-2, is SAVISQKPSRDICQRGTSLTIQCQVDSQVTMMFWYRQQPGQSLTLIATANQGSEATYESGFVIDKFPISRPNLTFSTLTVSNMSPEDSSIYLCSVGQGALYGYTFGSGTRLTVV.

V usage is TRBV9 and J usage is TRBJ1-4; no firm D call. Germline assignment: CDR1 SGDLS and CDR2 YYNGEE. Trimming stripped 1 base from V and 8 bases from J, with 6 bases between. CDR3 size: 12 residues. The CDR3 protein is CASSVPGEKLFF. In DNA form, the CDR3 reads TGTGCCAGCAGCGTACCCGGGGAAAAACTGTTTTTT.

This chain uses TRBV19 with TRBJ2-2; 8 nucleotides align to TRBD1. Trimming cost V 9 bases and J 5 bases; bases outside gene matches: 14. Germline-derived CDR1 and CDR2 are LNHDA and SQIVND (reference sequence). The CDR3 extends over 16 amino acids. The CDR3 sequence: CASEGYMDRVTGELFF. The CDR3, as DNA: TGTGCCAGCGAAGGCTACATGGACAGGGTGACCGGGGAGCTGTTTTTT.

The CDR3 DNA reads TGCGCCAGCAGTGACCACAGGGTCCCGGCAGATACGCAGTATTTT. It encodes CASSDHRVPADTQYF. The chain employs TRBV10-1 and TRBJ2-3; TRBD1 is a possible D gene (6 bases). Germline V gives CDR1 WNHNN, CDR2 SYGVQD (reference sequence). The ends were cut back, 3 bases at V and 4 bases at J, with 14 bases in the middle. The CDR3 runs 15 residues.

The CDR3 protein is CASSPRRAVVYGYTF. The CDR3 nucleotides read TGTGCCAGCAGCCCCCGCAGGGCGGTAGTCTATGGCTACACCTTC. This rearrangement joins TRBV7-8 to TRBJ1-2; the D gene is possibly TRBD1 (5 bases). The germline V and J ends were trimmed by 5 bases and 4 bases, with 17 bases remaining between them. The V gene's germline CDR1 is SGHVS and CDR2 FQNEAQ. The CDR3 extends over 15 amino acids.

V gene TRBV6-5 combines with J gene TRBJ1-1; 8 nucleotides match TRBD1. Germline lookup yields CDR1 MNHEY and CDR2 SVGAGI. Unmatched junction bases numbered 6, after V lost 2 bases and J lost 4 bases. The CDR3 consists of 15 residues. The chain's CDR3 is CASSYGSGGRTEAFF. Written as DNA, the CDR3 is TGTGCCAGCAGTTACGGCTCAGGGGGCCGCACTGAAGCTTTCTTT.

The chain couples TRBV7-3 to TRBJ1-2; TRBD1 matches 8 bases. The V gene end was trimmed by 8 bases and the J gene end by 6 bases; junction bases not matched to a gene: 8. The CDR3 covers 13 residues. CDR1 is SGHTA and CDR2 is FQGTGA in the germline V gene. The CDR3 spells CASGRLDRDGYTF. The CDR3 coding sequence is TGTGCCAGCGGTAGACTGGACAGGGATGGCTACACCTTC. The full variable domain, completed using reference TRBV7-3 and TRBJ1-2, is GAGVSQTPSNKVTEKGKYVELRCDPISGHTALYWYRQSLGQGPEFLIYFQGTGAADDSGLPNDRFFAVRPEGSVSTLKIQRTERGDSAVYLCASGRLDRDGYTFGSGTRLTVV.

The CDR3: CSVLRSAVYNEQFF. The CDR3 DNA reads TGCAGCGTTCTACGTAGCGCGGTATACAATGAGCAGTTCTTC. The chain employs TRBV29-1 and TRBJ2-1, with a possible D match to TRBD2 (5 bases). Germline loops: CDR1 SQVTM, CDR2 ANQGSEA. This CDR3 region has 14 residues. V was cut by 5 bases and J by 4 bases, with 15 bases left in between.

The CDR3 sequence: CASGGDRVYGYTF. For the CDR3, the DNA is TGTGCTAGTGGCGGGGACAGGGTGTATGGCTACACCTTC. V usage is TRBV12-5 and J usage is TRBJ1-2; 9 bases align to TRBD1. This CDR3 is built from 13 residues. The germline V gene encodes CDR1 LGHNT and CDR2 FRNRAP. The trim removed 6 bases at V and 5 bases at J, leaving 4 bases unmatched.

The chain is built from TRBV27 and TRBJ1-2, with no clear D. Per germline, CDR1 MNHEY and CDR2 SMNVEV (reference sequence). V was cut by 0 bases and J by 5 bases, with 16 bases left in between. This CDR3 has 16 residues. CDR3 region: CASSLSGPGSGYGYTF. CDR3 DNA: TGTGCCAGCAGTTTATCAGGACCCGGGAGCGGTTATGGCTACACCTTC.

V is TRBV12-3 or TRBV12-4 and J is TRBJ1-4; 11 nucleotides agree with TRBD1. The CDR3 contains 13 residues. The junction had 4 bases not matched to a gene; V was cut back by 6 bases and J by 10 bases. CDR3 sequence reads: CASRGTGGGKLFF. The CDR3 DNA follows: TGTGCCAGCAGAGGGACAGGGGGGGGAAAACTGTTTTTT.

The chain has TRBV29-1 and TRBJ1-1; D is undetermined. This CDR3 has 15 amino acids. The V gene lost 7 bases and the J gene lost 11 bases, with 29 bases spanning the gap. The germline CDR1 and CDR2 sequences are SQVTM and ANQGSEA. This CDR3 is CSGGHGMRTIDSAFF. The CDR3 DNA reads TGCAGCGGAGGGCACGGGATGAGGACTATTGATTCGGCTTTCTTT. Using reference TRBV29-1 and TRBJ1-1 for the parts outside the CDR3, the full variable domain is SAVISQKPSRDICQRGTSLTIQCQVDSQVTMMFWYRQQPGQSLTLIATANQGSEATYESGFVIDKFPISRPNLTFSTLTVSNMSPEDSSIYLCSGGHGMRTIDSAFFGQGTRLTVV.

The chain has TRBV6-5 and TRBJ2-5; weak D call: TRBD2 (5 bases). The CDR3 sequence is 15 residues long. V was cut by 2 bases and J by 6 bases, with 16 bases left in between. Germline V gives CDR1 MNHEY, CDR2 SVGAGI. The CDR3 DNA is TGTGCCAGCAGTTACACGGGAACGGGTGAGCAGACCCAGTACTTC. It translates to CASSYTGTGEQTQYF.

The chain joins TRBV7-2 to TRBJ2-7, with 10 bases aligning to TRBD2. Trimming took 4 bases from V and 12 from J; bases not matched to a gene: 12. This CDR3 is 14 amino acids long. From germline, CDR1 is SGHTA and CDR2 FQGNSA. CDR3 loop: CASSSEVAGGPRYF. The CDR3 DNA reads TGTGCCAGCAGCTCAGAGGTAGCGGGAGGCCCACGGTACTTC.

The chain uses TRBV9 and TRBJ2-3; a possible D gene is TRBD2 (6 bases). Germline V gene lookup returns CDR1 SGDLS and CDR2 YYNGEE. CDR3 length equals 15 residues. Trimming cost V 4 bases and J 5 bases, with 17 bases left between them. The DNA of the CDR3 is TGTGCCAGCAGCCCAATTGGCGGGCGGGGAGATACGCAGTATTTT. It encodes CASSPIGGRGDTQYF.

This rearrangement joins TRBV4-1 to TRBJ2-3; 7 positions match TRBD2. Per germline, CDR1 MGHRA and CDR2 YSYEKL. This CDR3 contains 17 residues. The V and J ends lost 3 bases and 0 bases, in that order; junction bases with no gene match: 9. In nucleotides, the CDR3 is TGCGCCAGCAGCCAGGGAGCTAGCGGATTTAGCACAGATACGCAGTATTTT. This encodes CASSQGASGFSTDTQYF.